Below, one T cell receptor beta chain is given with its context. Its antigen is currently unknown. The data were obtained in a study of T cells after yellow fever vaccination. CDR1 and CDR2 (germline): ENHRY, SYGVKD. Trimming removed 6 bases at V and 5 bases at J, with 9 bases between. CDR3 length: 12 residues. A process of 5'RACE template switching, which added a universal primer site and UMIs, was used to make TCR cDNA. TCRdb reprocessed the 5' RACE reads via MiXCR and lists one record per CDR3 protein. The sample consists of 500,000 to 650,000 distinct CDR3 sequences, approximately 13% of them appearing once. The study's findings and limits: Clonotypes found in both CD4 and CD8 compartments made up a small share. Weaker overall, the secondary response nonetheless peaked faster (day 5 versus 15).

The V and J genes are TRBV10-3 and TRBJ2-3, with D unclear. The TCR comes from a young man who received the YFV17D yellow fever vaccine. The sample was PBMCs, taken on the day of the yellow fever booster vaccination. The CDR3 loop is CAIRASEDTQYF. CDR3 nucleotides: TGTGCCATCAGAGCCAGTGAAGATACGCAGTATTTT.